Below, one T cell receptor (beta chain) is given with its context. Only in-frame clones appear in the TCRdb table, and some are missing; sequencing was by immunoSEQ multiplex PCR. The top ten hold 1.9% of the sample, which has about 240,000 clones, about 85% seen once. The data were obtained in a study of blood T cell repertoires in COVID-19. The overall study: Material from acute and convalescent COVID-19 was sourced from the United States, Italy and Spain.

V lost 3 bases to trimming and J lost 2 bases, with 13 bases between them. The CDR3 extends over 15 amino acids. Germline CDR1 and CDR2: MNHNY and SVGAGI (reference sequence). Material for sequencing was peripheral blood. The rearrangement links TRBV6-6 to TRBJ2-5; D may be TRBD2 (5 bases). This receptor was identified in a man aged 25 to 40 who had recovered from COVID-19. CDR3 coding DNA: TGTGCCAGCAGTTATCCCCAAACGGGGCAAGAGACCCAGTACTTC. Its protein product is CASSYPQTGQETQYF.